Listed below are T cell receptor beta chains from one sample, sequenced in a study of T-cell reconstitution after alpha-beta-depleted transplantation in children. TCRdb redid the calling of the PCR reads with MiXCR, one entry per CDR3 protein. This repertoire shows about 610,000 distinct CDR3 sequences, roughly 27% found once; its top ten account for approximately 39%. Sequenced material: PBMCs, taken before TCRalphabeta/CD19-depleted stem cell transplant. The receptors derive from a boy in the first two years of life with Wiskott-Aldrich syndrome, due to receive a stem cell transplant. The CDR3 runs from the conserved cysteine through the conserved F or W. D genes are given only for firm matches. The size field is filled for only some rows; it gives once, few, many or a size class.

TRBV5-1	TRBJ2-5	-	-	CASSLGRGAGHETQYF	TGCGCCAGCAGCCTGGGCCGGGGCGCGGGGCATGAGACCCAGTACTTC
TRBV24-1	TRBJ2-3	-	TRBD1	CATSRTGSGYTQYF	TGTGCCACCAGTCGGACAGGGAGTGGGTATACGCAGTATTTT
TRBV7-2	TRBJ2-5	-	-	CASSSPGAETQYF	TGTGCCAGCAGCTCTCCAGGGGCCGAGACCCAGTACTTC
TRBV5-1	TRBJ2-5	few	-	CASSLGADQETQYF	TGCGCCAGCAGCTTGGGAGCGGACCAAGAGACCCAGTACTTC
TRBV20-1	TRBJ2-3	few	TRBD2	CSAHLAGGPDTQYF	TGCAGTGCTCACCTAGCGGGAGGGCCAGATACGCAGTATTTT
TRBV21-1	TRBJ1-2	-	-	CASSKGGQGFYGYTF	TGTGCCAGCAGCAAAGGGGGACAGGGTTTCTATGGCTACACCTTC
TRBV5-1	TRBJ1-2	few	-	CASSLDRDNYGYTF	TGCGCCAGCAGCTTGGACCGGGATAACTATGGCTACACCTTC
TRBV7-6	TRBJ2-1	-	-	CASSLEGGNRNEQFF	TGTGCCAGCAGCTTAGAGGGTGGGAACCGGAATGAGCAGTTCTTC
TRBV12-3/TRBV12-4	TRBJ2-1	-	-	CASKEDGSWNEQFF	TGTGCCAGCAAAGAGGACGGTAGTTGGAATGAGCAGTTCTTC
TRBV20-1	TRBJ1-6	few	-	CSARVLDTEDNSPLHF	TGCAGTGCTAGAGTCCTGGACACGGAGGATAATTCACCCCTCCACTTT
TRBV20-1	TRBJ2-7	few	-	CSARPGPYEQYF	TGCAGTGCCCGACCGGGTCCCTACGAGCAGTACTTC
TRBV12-3/TRBV12-4	TRBJ2-1	-	-	CASSTDYGEQFF	TGTGCCAGCAGTACCGACTACGGAGAGCAGTTCTTC
TRBV15	TRBJ1-5	-	-	CATSREKGSNQPQHF	TGTGCCACCAGCAGAGAAAAGGGGAGCAATCAGCCCCAGCATTTT
TRBV21-1	TRBJ2-4	-	-	CASSNPGLAGSKNIQYF	TGTGCCAGCAGCAACCCGGGACTAGCGGGGTCCAAAAACATTCAGTACTTC
TRBV10-3	TRBJ2-2	few	TRBD1	CAISGTGDGELFF	TGTGCCATCAGCGGGACAGGGGACGGGGAGCTGTTTTTT
TRBV21-1	TRBJ1-1	-	-	CASSNKSSWTGANTEAFF	TGTGCCAGCAGCAATAAATCTAGTTGGACAGGGGCGAACACTGAAGCTTTCTTT
TRBV28	TRBJ2-4	-	TRBD1	CATGTGGAKNIQYF	TGTGCCACCGGGACAGGGGGTGCCAAAAACATTCAGTACTTC
TRBV9	TRBJ2-7	-	-	CASSETSGFHDEQYF	TGTGCCAGCAGCGAGACCTCAGGGTTTCACGACGAGCAGTACTTC
TRBV20-1	TRBJ2-1	few	TRBD2	CSATREGGNEQFF	TGCAGTGCTACGCGGGAGGGCGGCAATGAGCAGTTCTTC
TRBV20-1	TRBJ2-7	-	TRBD2	CSASTGRTSYEQYF	TGCAGTGCTAGTACCGGGAGGACCTCCTACGAGCAGTACTTC
TRBV12-3/TRBV12-4	TRBJ2-6	-	-	CASSFAGPGANVLTF	TGTGCCAGCAGTTTTGCGGGACCTGGGGCCAACGTCCTGACTTTC
TRBV7-2	TRBJ2-3	-	-	CASSGRAGGTDTQYF	TGTGCCAGCAGCGGCCGGGCAGGAGGGACAGATACGCAGTATTTT
TRBV4-1	TRBJ2-7	-	TRBD2	CASSQGGLAGEQYF	TGCGCCAGCAGCCAAGGAGGACTAGCGGGGGAGCAGTACTTC
TRBV10-3	TRBJ2-3	-	-	CAISESGRGADTQYF	TGTGCCATCAGTGAGTCCGGGAGAGGGGCAGATACGCAGTATTTT
TRBV5-1	TRBJ2-2	few	TRBD1	CASSWDRANTGELFF	TGCGCCAGCAGCTGGGACAGGGCTAACACCGGGGAGCTGTTTTTT
TRBV24-1	TRBJ2-3	few	TRBD2	CATSDPGTSGVTDTQYF	TGTGCCACCAGTGACCCGGGGACTAGCGGAGTCACAGATACGCAGTATTTT
TRBV7-8	TRBJ1-1	-	-	CASSLIIGGTEAFF	TGTGCCAGCAGCTTAATTATCGGGGGCACTGAAGCTTTCTTT
TRBV5-1	TRBJ2-5	-	TRBD2	CASSLGPVAERGQETQYF	TGCGCCAGCAGCTTGGGCCCGGTGGCGGAGCGGGGGCAAGAGACCCAGTACTTC
TRBV12-3/TRBV12-4	TRBJ2-5	few	TRBD2	CASSSSGRTRTQYF	TGTGCCAGCAGCTCTAGCGGGAGAACGAGGACCCAGTACTTC
TRBV28	TRBJ2-5	-	-	CASSLRGTETQYF	TGTGCCAGCAGTTTACGCGGGACAGAGACCCAGTACTTC
TRBV12-3/TRBV12-4	TRBJ1-2	-	-	CASSFRGRGEGYTF	TGTGCCAGCAGTTTCAGAGGGCGCGGAGAAGGCTACACCTTC
TRBV7-8	TRBJ2-1	few	TRBD2	CASSLVSSGRSSYNEQFF	TGTGCCAGCAGCTTAGTATCTAGCGGGAGGAGCTCCTACAATGAGCAGTTCTTC
TRBV5-1	TRBJ2-7	few	-	CASSLVSDEQYF	TGCGCCAGCAGCTTAGTTTCGGACGAGCAGTACTTC
TRBV29-1	TRBJ2-3	few	-	CSVEGGQGADTQYF	TGCAGCGTTGAAGGGGGTCAGGGTGCAGATACGCAGTATTTT
TRBV7-8	TRBJ2-1	-	-	CASSPRTVNSYNEQFF	TGTGCCAGCAGCCCCCGGACAGTAAATTCCTACAATGAGCAGTTCTTC
TRBV5-1	TRBJ2-2	-	-	CASSLDGAGELFF	TGCGCCAGCAGCTTGGATGGGGCCGGGGAGCTGTTTTTT
TRBV10-3	TRBJ2-3	many	-	CAISGYTDTQYF	TGTGCCATCAGTGGGTACACAGATACGCAGTATTTT
TRBV20-1	TRBJ1-3	-	-	CSARDLRGDKGNTIYF	TGCAGTGCTAGAGATCTAAGGGGGGACAAAGGAAACACCATATATTTT
TRBV10-2	TRBJ2-1	few	TRBD2	CASSATSGGHNEQFF	TGCGCCAGCAGTGCGACTAGCGGGGGACACAATGAGCAGTTCTTC
TRBV6-2/TRBV6-3	TRBJ2-4	-	-	CASRTGTESLAKNIQYF	TGTGCCAGCAGAACCGGGACGGAGTCTCTAGCCAAAAACATTCAGTACTTC
TRBV28	TRBJ2-2	-	-	CASFRYTGELFF	TGTGCCAGCTTCCGGTACACCGGGGAGCTGTTTTTT
TRBV21-1	TRBJ2-4	-	-	CASGPTGFGLAKNIQYF	TGTGCCAGCGGGCCTACAGGGTTTGGACTAGCCAAAAACATTCAGTACTTC
TRBV7-3	TRBJ2-1	-	-	CASSSSIGTRNEQFF	TGTGCCAGCAGCTCTTCGATCGGAACCCGGAATGAGCAGTTCTTC
TRBV7-3	TRBJ2-3	many	TRBD2	CASSLLAASTDTQYF	TGTGCCAGCAGCTTGCTAGCGGCTAGCACAGATACGCAGTATTTT
TRBV24-1	TRBJ2-2	-	-	CATSDRTGELFF	TGTGCCACCAGTGATCGGACCGGGGAGCTGTTTTTT
TRBV2	TRBJ1-1	-	-	CASKGSVNTEAFF	TGTGCCAGCAAGGGGTCTGTGAACACTGAAGCTTTCTTT
TRBV12-3/TRBV12-4	TRBJ1-5	-	TRBD1	CASRGETGNQPQHF	TGTGCCAGCAGGGGAGAGACAGGGAATCAGCCCCAGCATTTT
TRBV24-1	TRBJ2-3	once	-	CATSDRDKDDTQYF	TGTGCCACCAGTGACCGGGACAAGGATGATACGCAGTATTTT
TRBV15	TRBJ2-7	few	-	CATSRDLTGMIYEQYF	TGTGCCACCAGCAGAGATCTGACGGGAATGATCTACGAGCAGTACTTC